Each of the 22 T cell receptor beta chains below was sequenced from the same sample in a study of blood T cells in healthy people across ages. A J-beta primer mix and a sample-barcoded 5' primer were used in a second PCR of about 7 to 12 cycles. Via MiXCR, TCRdb re-called the 5' RACE reads, giving one row per CDR3 protein. The sample contains about 1.5 million distinct CDR3 sequences, approximately 39% of which appear only once. The material sequenced was blood. These receptors were obtained from a woman aged 18-29 years in good health.

In its sample, this clonotype was seen many times. This chain joins TRBV7-2 and TRBJ1-1, with a weak D call TRBD1 (5 bases). The CDR3 runs 13 residues. The germline gives CDR1 SGHTA, CDR2 FQGNSA. V was pared by 5 bases and J by 1 base, with 8 bases between. Written as DNA, the CDR3 is TGTGCCAGCAGCCGTGACAGGAACACTGAAGCTTTCTTT. It specifies CASSRDRNTEAFF. The variable domain in full, with the rest retrieved from reference TRBV7-2 and TRBJ1-1, is GAGVSQSPSNKVTEKGKDVELRCDPISGHTALYWYRQSLGQGLEFLIYFQGNSAPDKSGLPSDRFSAERTGGSVSTLTIQRTQQEDSAVYLCASSRDRNTEAFFGQGTRLTVV.

This clonotype was detected only a few times. This chain uses TRBV5-1 with TRBJ1-2; perhaps TRBD1 as D (5 bases). The V end was cut by 5 bases, the J end by 0 bases, with 8 bases between. CDR3 length: 13 residues. Germline CDR1 reads SGHRS; CDR2 reads YFSETQ. CDR3 loop: CASREGPNYGYTF. The CDR3 region has the DNA TGCGCCAGCAGAGAGGGACCTAACTATGGCTACACCTTC.

With regard to this clonotype: The junction shows a germline mismatch at one end, possibly a read error. The CDR3 is CASSEPRGSDTHYF. DNA for the CDR3: TGTGCCAGCAGTGAACCAAGGGGGTCAGATACGCACTATTTT. The chain couples TRBV25-1 to TRBJ2-3; a possible D gene is TRBD1 (6 bases). This CDR3 has 14 residues. Per the germline V gene, CDR1 is MGHDK and CDR2 is SYGVNS.

This clonotype has a handful of counts. V and J are TRBV21-1 and TRBJ2-7. TRBV21-1 is recorded as a pseudogene. This CDR3 comprises 15 residues. CDR3 amino acids: CASSKATRQAYEQYF. CDR3 DNA: TGTGCCAGCAGCAAAGCTACTCGGCAGGCCTACGAGCAGTACTTC.

The rearrangement links TRBV4-3 to TRBJ2-1, with D possibly TRBD2 on 5 matching bases. From germline, CDR1 is LGHNA and CDR2 YSLEER. This CDR3 comprises 18 residues. V was cut by 0 bases and J by 2 bases, with 17 bases left in between. DNA for the CDR3: TGCGCCAGCAGCCAAGATCCTACGGCGGGTCCGACCTACAATGAGCAGTTCTTC. Translated, it gives CASSQDPTAGPTYNEQFF.

This clonotype was picked up many times. The V and J genes are TRBV7-2 and TRBJ2-1; D not certain. The CDR3 runs 12 residues. The V end lost 1 base, the J end lost 6 bases, and 4 bases lay between the germline ends. Germline CDR1 reads SGHTA; CDR2 reads FQGNSA. This CDR3 reads CASSLVINEQFF. The CDR3 coding sequence is TGTGCCAGCAGCTTAGTAATCAATGAGCAGTTCTTC.

This chain uses TRBV2 with TRBJ2-2, with a weak D call TRBD2 (5 bases). The V end lost 7 bases, the J end lost 0 bases, and 12 bases lay between the germline ends. Germline-derived CDR1 and CDR2 are SNHLY and FYNNEI. The CDR3 loop spans 15 amino acids. This chain's CDR3 is CASTGRAANTGELFF. CDR3 DNA: TGTGCCAGCACCGGACGAGCGGCGAACACCGGGGAGCTGTTTTTT. The whole variable domain, filled in from reference TRBV2 and TRBJ2-2, reads EPEVTQTPSHQVTQMGQEVILRCVPISNHLYFYWYRQILGQKVEFLVSFYNNEISEKSEIFDDQFSVERPDGSNFTLKIRSTKLEDSAMYFCASTGRAANTGELFFGEGSRLTVL.

This clonotype was seen a few times. This chain connects TRBV20-1 to TRBJ2-5; D might be TRBD2 (7 bases). Germline CDR1 is DFQATT and CDR2 is SNEGSKA (reference sequence). The CDR3 length is 14 residues. Trimming removed 1 base at V and 11 bases at J, with 20 bases between. The CDR3 DNA follows: TGCAGTGCTAGAGGGGCTAGCGGAGGGGGAGAGCAGTACTTC. Translated, it gives CSARGASGGGEQYF.

This chain joins TRBV9 and TRBJ2-1, with D hard to call. V lost 0 bases to trimming and J lost 0 bases, with 10 bases between them. The CDR3 is 16 amino acids. Looked up from germline, CDR1 is SGDLS and CDR2 is YYNGEE. CDR3 region: CASSVGDIYSYNEQFF. CDR3 nucleotides: TGTGCCAGCAGCGTAGGAGACATTTACTCCTACAATGAGCAGTTCTTC.

In this sample, this clonotype turned up a few times. V gene TRBV12-3 or TRBV12-4 combines with J gene TRBJ2-7, with D perhaps being TRBD1 or TRBD2 (5 bases each). Deletions cut 6 bases from V and 3 bases from J, with 12 bases between. CDR3 length: 13 amino acids. Written as DNA, the CDR3 is TGTGCCAGCAGAATTGGGACGGACTACGAGCAGTACTTC. The encoded protein is CASRIGTDYEQYF.

V gene TRBV7-9 combines with J gene TRBJ2-1; D unresolved. The DNA end favors TRBJ2-7, so the J call may be wrong. This CDR3 is 14 amino acids long. Germline V gene sequence: CDR1 SEHNR, CDR2 FQNEAQ (reference sequence). CDR3 nucleotides: TGTGCCAGCAGCCTCACGGAATCCTACAATGAGCAGTACTTC. This gives the protein CASSLTESYNEQYF.

The chain has TRBV6-5 and TRBJ1-3; no clear D. The CDR3 totals 11 residues. Trimming left V 10 bases short and J 4 bases short, with 8 bases between. Germline CDR1 is MNHEY and CDR2 is SVGAGI. The chain's CDR3 is CATVTGNTIYF. The CDR3, as DNA: TGTGCCACCGTGACGGGAAACACCATATATTTT.

The rearrangement joins TRBV5-5 to TRBJ1-1, with 7 bases that match TRBD1. The trim removed 0 bases at V and 7 bases at J, leaving 12 bases unmatched. Germline V gene data show CDR1 as SGHKS and CDR2 as YYEKEE (reference sequence). The CDR3 loop spans 16 amino acids. CDR3 protein: CASSLVVRGGGSEAFF. CDR3 in DNA: TGTGCCAGCAGCTTGGTGGTAAGAGGGGGCGGAAGTGAAGCTTTCTTT. The whole variable domain, filled in from reference TRBV5-5 and TRBJ1-1, reads DAGVTQSPTHLIKTRGQQVTLRCSPISGHKSVSWYQQVLGQGPQFIFQYYEKEERGRGNFPDRFSARQFPNYSSELNVNALLLGDSALYLCASSLVVRGGGSEAFFGQGTRLTVV.

This clonotype was found a few times. The rearrangement joins TRBV7-2 to TRBJ2-1; 12 positions match TRBD2. The trim removed 6 bases at V and 4 bases at J, leaving 4 bases unmatched. The CDR3 is 15 residues long. Germline lookup yields CDR1 SGHTA and CDR2 FQGNSA. The CDR3 sequence: CASRITSGRYNEQFF. Here the CDR3 DNA reads TGTGCCAGCAGAATTACTAGCGGGAGGTACAATGAGCAGTTCTTC.

The chain combines TRBV10-3 with TRBJ2-7, with a tentative D call TRBD1 (5 bases). V was pared by 2 bases and J by 8 bases, with 22 bases between. This CDR3 is built from 16 residues. Germline CDR1 reads ENHRY; CDR2 reads SYGVKD. This CDR3 is CAISEPWVQVNNKQYF. The DNA for the CDR3 is TGTGCCATCAGTGAGCCGTGGGTACAGGTAAACAATAAGCAGTACTTC.

This chain uses TRBV6-2 or TRBV6-3 with TRBJ1-1; 11 bases line up with TRBD1. CDR1 MNHEY and CDR2 SVGEGT come from the germline V gene. This CDR3 is built from 16 residues. With 5 bases clipped from V and 3 bases from J, the junction kept 8 bases outside the gene matches. In nucleotides, the CDR3 is TGTGCCAGCAGTACCCGGACAGGGGGCTGGGACACTGAAGCTTTCTTT. Translated: CASSTRTGGWDTEAFF.

V gene TRBV5-6 combines with J gene TRBJ1-6; no reliable D call. Trimming left V 2 bases short and J 8 bases short, with 5 bases between. Per germline, CDR1 SGHDT and CDR2 YYEEEE. The CDR3 consists of 12 residues. CDR3 protein: CASSLRDSPLHF. The CDR3 coding sequence is TGTGCCAGCAGCTTAAGAGATTCACCCCTCCACTTT.

V is TRBV20-1 and J is TRBJ2-1; TRBD1 matches at 7 bases. CDR3 length: 14 amino acids. V dropped 5 bases and J dropped 2; count of bases not matched to a gene: 6. Germline V gives CDR1 DFQATT, CDR2 SNEGSKA (reference sequence). CDR3 sequence reads: CSAEGQLAYNEQFF. The CDR3 nucleotides are TGCAGTGCTGAGGGACAGTTGGCCTACAATGAGCAGTTCTTC.

The chain has TRBV7-9 and TRBJ1-5; weak D call: TRBD1 (6 bases). The ends were cut back, 0 bases at V and 7 bases at J, with 13 bases in the middle. CDR1 is SEHNR and CDR2 is FQNEAQ in the germline V gene (reference sequence). The CDR3 contains 15 residues. CDR3 DNA sequence: TGTGCCAGCAGCTTAGCCGGACAGATTTTCCAGCCCCAGCATTTT. Translation: CASSLAGQIFQPQHF.

This clonotype showed up just once. The chain employs TRBV7-2 and TRBJ1-1; TRBD1 matches at 7 bases. This CDR3 has 14 residues. Losses at the gene ends were 1 base for V and 6 bases for J; bases not matched to a gene: 5. From germline, CDR1 is SGHTA and CDR2 FQGNSA. CDR3 sequence reads: CASSLGYRGPEAFF. The CDR3 DNA reads TGTGCCAGCAGCTTAGGCTACAGGGGCCCTGAAGCTTTCTTT.

The V gene is TRBV2, the J gene TRBJ1-1; 7 nucleotides match TRBD1. CDR3 length equals 17 residues. CDR1 is SNHLY and CDR2 is FYNNEI in the germline V gene. V trimming: 1 base; J trimming: 3 bases; junction bases outside the gene matches: 11. The CDR3 DNA reads as TGTGCCAGCAGTGAAGAAGTTCTTTCAGGGGGAGACACTGAAGCTTTCTTT. Its translation is CASSEEVLSGGDTEAFF.

This chain joins TRBV12-3 or TRBV12-4 and TRBJ1-2, with 8 bases lining up with TRBD1. CDR3 length equals 17 residues. V was pared by 5 bases and J by 0 bases, with 11 bases of the junction left unmatched. Written as DNA, the CDR3 is TGTGCCAGCAGTAAACACCGGGACAGGCGTACTAACTATGGCTACACCTTC. It yields the protein CASSKHRDRRTNYGYTF.